This T cell receptor (beta chain) was observed in a study of early T cells in non-severe SARS-CoV-2 infection. Turning to the study itself: Sequencing of unsorted whole blood was done on bulk RNA, leaving chains unpaired. Findings and limits, study-wide: VDJdb matching, biased toward anti-spike CD8 responses, missed private and CD4 specificities.

V was cut by 0 bases and J by 4 bases, with 15 bases left in between. Germline loops: CDR1 LGHDT, CDR2 YNNKEL (reference sequence). CDR3 length equals 17 residues. This clonotype was seen only a few times. Antigen unknown. Unique molecular identifiers were affixed to single, distinct cDNA molecules. A single record per CDR3 protein comes from TCRdb applying MiXCR to the 5' RACE reads. Of 45,000 to 65,000 distinct CDR3 sequences in the sample, approximately 12% were seen once. This TCR was sampled from an adult who was a healthcare worker with PCR-confirmed SARS-CoV-2 infection or an uninfected control (not recorded which). This sample comprised whole blood, obtained at baseline. The chain has TRBV3-1 and TRBJ2-2; possible D gene TRBD2, 5 bases. CDR3 DNA: TGTGCCAGCAGCCAAGATCCCCGGACTCACCTCACCGGGGAGCTGTTTTTT. Encoded protein: CASSQDPRTHLTGELFF.